This TCR beta chain was identified during a study of PD-1 blockade in classical Hodgkin lymphoma. The data were produced by immunoSEQ multiplex PCR, yet TCRdb's version contains in-frame clones alone and is incomplete. The sample consists of about 40,000 clones, about 90% of them appearing once. Comment on this clone: Antigen specificity is unknown.

General observations from the study: Nothing has yet pinned down what causes the repertoire differences, possibly disease activity or prior therapy. Exclusion was the outcome for patients who began nivolumab under 1 year after ASCT.

The trim removed 4 bases at V and 3 bases at J, leaving 6 bases unmatched. The length of the CDR3 is 15 residues. Germline CDR1 and CDR2: SGHNT and YYREEE (reference sequence). The patients all showed relapse after autologous stem cell transplantation, while their brentuximab vedotin exposure varied. The sample in question was peripheral blood mononuclear cells (PBMCs), obtained before the second cycle of nivolumab. The TCR sequence derives from a human donor with classical Hodgkin lymphoma. This chain connects TRBV5-4 to TRBJ1-2; TRBD1 aligns across 10 bases. CDR3 protein: CASSPGQGHHYGYTF. In nucleotides, the CDR3 is TGTGCCAGCAGCCCGGGACAGGGGCACCACTATGGCTACACCTTC.